Following are 15 T cell receptor beta chains from one sample sequenced in a study of blood T cell repertoires in COVID-19. This table comes from immunoSEQ multiplex PCR, and its TCRdb copy is limited to in-frame clones, with some not included. The sample consists of approximately 76,000 clones, over 75% of them appearing once. What was sequenced was peripheral blood. These receptor sequences come from a man aged 50 or older with acute or convalescent COVID-19.

The chain recombines TRBV25-1 with TRBJ1-1; tentative D call: TRBD1 (6 bases). CDR3 size: 16 residues. The V end lost 6 bases, the J end lost 0 bases, and 17 bases lay between the germline ends. CDR1 is MGHDK, CDR2 SYGVNS, per germline. The CDR3 reads CASSPYWTDLNTEAFF. The CDR3 nucleotides are TGTGCCAGCAGCCCTTATTGGACAGACTTGAACACTGAAGCTTTCTTT.

The chain combines TRBV12-3 or TRBV12-4 with TRBJ2-1, with a tentative D call TRBD1 (5 bases). This CDR3 contains 12 residues. With 8 bases removed from V and 5 bases from J, the gap between germline ends came to 10 bases. CDR3 in amino acids: CASHRQNNEQFF. In DNA, the CDR3 is TGTGCCAGCCACAGACAGAACAATGAGCAGTTCTTC.

The chain carries TRBV2 and TRBJ1-5; D possibly corresponds to TRBD1 (5 bases). Trimming shortened V by 7 bases and J by 9 bases, and 19 bases separated the two germline ends. Germline assignment: CDR1 SNHLY and CDR2 FYNNEI. CDR3 size: 14 residues. CDR3 DNA: TGTGCCAGCACTCCCGGCGGGGCCCCTGCGCCCCAGCATTTT. This gives the protein CASTPGGAPAPQHF.

The V gene is TRBV4-3, the J gene TRBJ1-6, with 8 bases matching TRBD1. J lost 5 bases, V lost 4 bases, and 1 base had no gene match. Germline V gene lookup returns CDR1 LGHNA and CDR2 YSLEER. The CDR3 is made up of 14 amino acids. The CDR3 here is CASSPGQDNSPLHF. CDR3 nucleotides: TGCGCCAGCAGCCCGGGACAGGATAATTCACCCCTCCACTTT.

The chain recombines TRBV9 with TRBJ1-6; 7 positions agree with TRBD1. The CDR3 is 14 residues long. CDR1 SGDLS and CDR2 YYNGEE come from the germline V gene. The V gene end was trimmed by 3 bases and the J gene end by 8 bases; junction bases not matched to a gene: 5. The CDR3 DNA reads TGTGCCAGCAGCGCAGAGGGGGCGCATTCACCCCTCCACTTT. It specifies CASSAEGAHSPLHF.

The chain couples TRBV28 to TRBJ2-2, with D tentatively TRBD2 (5 bases). Germline V gene data show CDR1 as MDHEN and CDR2 as SYDVKM. The length of the CDR3 is 18 residues. The germline V and J ends were trimmed by 2 bases and 4 bases, with 20 bases remaining between them. The CDR3 DNA reads as TGTGCCAGCAGTTTACTCGGCCTCAGGAGGACGGGCACCGGGGAGCTGTTTTTT. Its protein is CASSLLGLRRTGTGELFF.

The gene calls are TRBV10-3 and TRBJ1-4; unclear D gene. Germline V CDR1 and CDR2: ENHRY, SYGVKD. The CDR3 runs to 13 residues. V was trimmed by 10 bases and J by 0 bases, leaving 9 bases between them. The CDR3 is CATSGSTNEKLFF. The CDR3, as DNA: TGTGCCACCTCAGGATCAACTAATGAAAAACTGTTTTTT.

J is TRBJ1-5 and V is TRBV3-1 (or the pseudogene TRBV3-2); D gene uncertain. CDR3 length: 14 residues. Trimming cost V 4 bases and J 5 bases, with 12 bases left between them. Germline values: CDR1 LGHDT, CDR2 YNNKEL (reference sequence). CDR3 bases: TGTGCCAGCAGCCCCCGGGAGCTCGATCAGCCCCAGCATTTT. Translating it yields CASSPRELDQPQHF.

The rearrangement links TRBV10-3 to TRBJ1-3; tentative D call: TRBD1 (5 bases). Germline CDR1 is ENHRY and CDR2 is SYGVKD. V was shortened by 11 bases and J by 0 bases, with 11 bases between the two germline ends. CDR3 length equals 13 residues. CDR3 sequence: CASRGTSGNTIYF. In DNA, the CDR3 is TGTGCCTCCCGGGGGACCTCTGGAAACACCATATATTTT.

The chain combines TRBV18 with TRBJ2-2, with TRBD1 matching over 9 bases. CDR3 length equals 17 residues. Germline V gene sequence: CDR1 KGHSH, CDR2 LQKENI. V lost 3 bases and J lost 0; bases outside the gene matches: 5. CDR3 loop: CASSPMRQGANTGELFF. The CDR3 DNA reads as TGTGCCAGCTCACCCATGAGACAGGGGGCGAACACCGGGGAGCTGTTTTTT.

The chain combines TRBV15 with TRBJ1-5, with D tentatively TRBD1 (5 bases). With 0 bases removed from V and 7 bases from J, the gap between germline ends came to 13 bases. The length of the CDR3 is 15 residues. Germline assignment: CDR1 LNHNV and CDR2 YYDKDF (reference sequence). For the CDR3, the DNA is TGTGCCACCAGCAGAGATAAAGGGGTGGGGCAGCCCCAGCATTTT. It encodes CATSRDKGVGQPQHF.

This clone was counted only a few times. As DNA, the CDR3 is TGTGCCAGTAGTATAGAGGGCAGCACAACTAATGAAAAACTGTTTTTT. Translation: CASSIEGSTTNEKLFF. The J gene is TRBJ1-4, the V gene TRBV19; D is ambiguous. Germline lookup yields CDR1 LNHDA and CDR2 SQIVND (reference sequence). The CDR3 runs to 16 residues. V was cut by 0 bases and J by 0 bases, with 8 bases left in between.

The chain carries TRBV2 and TRBJ1-2; D remains ambiguous. This CDR3 has 14 amino acids. Trimming shortened V by 3 bases and J by 5 bases, and 13 bases separated the two germline ends. Germline lookup yields CDR1 SNHLY and CDR2 FYNNEI. For the CDR3, the DNA is TGTGCCAGCAGTGACCGGATAGGGAGGTATGGCTACACCTTC. This codes for CASSDRIGRYGYTF. The full variable domain, its missing parts supplied by reference TRBV2 and TRBJ1-2, is EPEVTQTPSHQVTQMGQEVILRCVPISNHLYFYWYRQILGQKVEFLVSFYNNEISEKSEIFDDQFSVERPDGSNFTLKIRSTKLEDSAMYFCASSDRIGRYGYTFGSGTRLTVV.

Notes on this clone: The junction departs from the called germline gene at one end, perhaps through a read error. The genes are TRBV27 and TRBJ2-5; D perhaps matches TRBD2 (6 bases). The V gene's germline CDR1 is MNHEY and CDR2 SMNVEV (reference sequence). This CDR3 comprises 15 residues. CDR3 in amino acids: CACSLYGRYGETQYF. CDR3 sequence (DNA): TGTGCCTGCAGTTTATACGGGAGATACGGGGAGACCCAGTACTTC.

The CDR3 nucleotides are TGTGCCAGCAGCTTAGGGACAGGCTATGGCTACACCTTC. Its protein is CASSLGTGYGYTF. This chain links TRBV7-9 with TRBJ1-2, with 7 bases that match TRBD1. Per germline, CDR1 SEHNR and CDR2 FQNEAQ (reference sequence). There are 13 residues in the CDR3. Unmatched junction bases numbered 0, after V lost 1 base and J lost 4 bases.